This T cell receptor (beta chain) originates from a study of human T cells and chemical hapten exposure. Study-level information: The study enrolled mostly female patients with alopecia areata, totalis or universalis.

The V end lost 2 bases, the J end lost 4 bases, and 14 bases lay between the germline ends. The germline gives CDR1 SGHTA, CDR2 FQGNSA. CDR3 length equals 15 residues. Regarding this clonotype: What it binds is not known.

MiXCR, applied by TCRdb to the RACE reads, yields one record per CDR3 protein. The table has about 120,000 distinct CDR3 sequences, approximately 14% seen once. Noted time point: patch test 1, 2 weeks after DPC sensitization. The treatment was: therapeutic diphenylcyclopropenone sensitization with weekly scalp DPC. At every patch-test visit, blood was drawn before the patch test was applied. Study findings and constraints: Controls formed significantly fewer large CDR3 similarity clusters than expanded TCRs did.

The TCR originated in a man younger than 35 with alopecia areata. Some clones in this sample may be carry-over from other donors' samples. The material was whole blood, obtained in connection with sensitization to the hapten diphenylcyclopropenone (DPC). The J gene is TRBJ1-2, the V gene TRBV7-2, with D possibly matching TRBD1 (5 bases). The CDR3 DNA is TGTGCCAGCAGCTTATTACCGGGACCGACCTATGGCTACACCTTC. Residues: CASSLLPGPTYGYTF. The full variable domain, its missing parts supplied by reference TRBV7-2 and TRBJ1-2, is GAGVSQSPSNKVTEKGKDVELRCDPISGHTALYWYRQSLGQGLEFLIYFQGNSAPDKSGLPSDRFSAERTGGSVSTLTIQRTQQEDSAVYLCASSLLPGPTYGYTFGSGTRLTVV.